This T cell receptor (beta chain) was identified during a study of cytomegalovirus exposure and HLA in healthy donors. Study-level points and caveats: The availability of immune exposure information extended only to CMV serostatus.

The PCR employed 60 Vbeta primers together with 13 Jbeta primers. Original processing methods: It was a later analysis that counted about 80 million unique TCR beta chains, of which about 10 million were shared. TCRdb's copy holds only in-frame clones and misses some; the assay was immunoSEQ multiplex PCR. V and J calls and clone size are copied from that table; D and trimming were computed from the DNA. The sample gives approximately 220,000 clones, about 80% of which show up once; 1.1% to 1.5% is in the top ten. The CDR3 runs to 15 residues. V was pared by 4 bases and J by 5 bases, with 15 bases between. CDR1 SGHRS and CDR2 YFSETQ come from the germline V gene. A word on this clone: What it recognizes is unknown.

The clonotype comes from a girl between 10 and 17 years old in good health and CMV-seronegative. The chain has TRBV5-1 and TRBJ1-4; the D is unclear. Sequenced sample: PBMCs. The CDR3 reads CASSQYFGINEKLFF. The CDR3 DNA follows: TGCGCCAGCAGCCAATACTTCGGGATCAATGAAAAACTGTTTTTT. Variable domain in full (rest from reference TRBV5-1 and TRBJ1-4): KAGVTQTPRYLIKTRGQQVTLSCSPISGHRSVSWYQQTPGQGLQFLFEYFSETQRNKGNFPGRFSGRQFSNSRSEMNVSTLELGDSALYLCASSQYFGINEKLFFGSGTQLSVL.